This TCR beta chain comes out of a study of blood T cell repertoires in COVID-19. Background on the study: T cells, B-cell-depleted T cells, or PBMCs supplied cDNA or gDNA.

In the source study's methods: Reference gene primers were amplified, and this amplification served to estimate nucleated cell counts. Repertoires were generated with immunoSEQ multiplex PCR, while TCRdb's copy carries only in-frame clones and drops some. That table gives V, J and clone size, and the DNA gave D and trimming. The top ten hold about 8.1% of the sample, which has under 250,000 clones, more than 70% seen once. The germline V gene has CDR1 SGHRS and CDR2 YFSETQ. Trimming removed 0 bases from V and 4 bases from J, with 14 bases in between. The CDR3 covers 16 residues. The sample consisted of peripheral blood. The rearrangement joins TRBV5-1 to TRBJ2-1; D remains ambiguous. This TCR was recovered from a woman between 50 and 59 years old with acute or convalescent COVID-19. The CDR3: CASSLGLPEPYNEQFF. The CDR3 bases are TGCGCCAGCAGCTTGGGCCTCCCGGAGCCTTACAATGAGCAGTTCTTC.